This TCR beta chain derives from a study of blood T cell repertoires in COVID-19. Study overall: The United States, Italy and Spain provided the acute and convalescent COVID-19 samples. The cDNA or gDNA used as material had been derived from T cells, B-cell-depleted T cells, or PBMCs.

Original methodology: Nucleated cell counts were estimated from reference gene primer amplification. Clones were sequenced by immunoSEQ multiplex PCR, and TCRdb holds only the in-frame ones, with some missing. The V and J calls and the clone size are those of that table, but D and trimming were determined from the DNA. The sample consists of approximately 100,000 clones, approximately 84% of them appearing once. This clonotype originated in a woman aged 60-75 years with acute or convalescent COVID-19. The sequenced material came from peripheral blood.

DNA of the CDR3: TGTGCCTGGAGGGGGGGACAGCCTGACTACGAGCAGTACTTC. Residues: CAWRGGQPDYEQYF. The gene calls are TRBV30 and TRBJ2-7, with D tentatively TRBD1 (7 bases). V gave up 3 bases and J gave up 3 bases, with 15 bases separating them. Germline V gene sequence: CDR1 GTSNPN, CDR2 SVGIG (reference sequence). This CDR3 region has 14 residues.